These T cell receptor beta chains were read from a single sample in a study of blood T cell repertoires in COVID-19. The table came from immunoSEQ multiplex PCR; TCRdb's copy has only in-frame clones and leaves some out. This table holds tens of thousands of clones, roughly 80% found once. Specimen: peripheral blood. Receptors were obtained from a human donor in a cohort sampled during active COVID-19. Both conserved end residues are part of each CDR3.

V gene: TRBV29-1
J gene: TRBJ2-2
CDR3 protein: CSVESMTVVLDGREKNTGELFF

V gene: TRBV6-1
J gene: TRBJ2-6
CDR3 protein: CASSEAGTTGANVLTF

V gene: TRBV6-2/TRBV6-3
J gene: TRBJ1-2
CDR3 protein: CASSRPDGKNYGYTF

V gene: TRBV10-3
J gene: TRBJ2-1
CDR3 protein: CAISGSGRQGTYNEQFF

V gene: TRBV20-1
J gene: TRBJ1-2
CDR3 protein: CSARRGGGYTF

V gene: TRBV7-9
J gene: TRBJ1-2
CDR3 protein: CASSSGTGGDYGYTF

V gene: TRBV19
J gene: TRBJ1-6
CDR3 protein: CASSITPVGTGNSPLHF

V gene: TRBV5-4
J gene: TRBJ2-5
CDR3 protein: CASSKDDSLQETQYF

V gene: TRBV21-1
J gene: TRBJ2-3
CDR3 protein: CASSWRHYRGSTDTQYF

V gene: TRBV24-1
J gene: TRBJ1-5
CDR3 protein: CATATGNNQPQHF

V gene: TRBV9
J gene: TRBJ2-1
CDR3 protein: CASSDGASGSREQFF

V gene: TRBV5-1
J gene: TRBJ1-6
CDR3 protein: CASSLATGSSYNSPLHF

V gene: TRBV9
J gene: TRBJ2-2
CDR3 protein: CASSAGGLAGTGELFF

V gene: TRBV7-8
J gene: TRBJ1-1
CDR3 protein: CASSSPVGAPSEAFF

V gene: TRBV16
J gene: TRBJ1-2
CDR3 protein: CASSQTPGGKYGYTF